The 17 T cell receptor beta chains below were found in one sample sequenced in a study of shared clonotypes between healthy human individuals. Profiling relied on immunoSEQ multiplex PCR, and the TCRdb table lists in-frame clones only, not all of them. The sample includes 950,000 to 1,300,000 clones, about three quarters seen only once; the top ten take roughly 1.4%. Specimen: memory CD4+ T cells sorted from blood. Subset meaning: CD45RA-negative fraction. These receptors were collected from a man between 18 and 29 years old in good health.

The chain uses TRBV19 and TRBJ1-3; tentative D call: TRBD1 (5 bases). Germline V CDR1 and CDR2: LNHDA, SQIVND (reference sequence). Trimming stripped 7 bases from V and 0 bases from J, with 10 bases between. CDR3 size: 14 residues. CDR3: CASTQTVSGNTIYF. The CDR3 DNA sequence: TGTGCCAGTACCCAGACAGTCTCTGGAAACACCATATATTTT. The full variable domain, completed using reference TRBV19 and TRBJ1-3, is DGGITQSPKYLFRKEGQNVTLSCEQNLNHDAMYWYRQDPGQGLRLIYYSQIVNDFQKGDIAEGYSVSREKKESFPLTVTSAQKNPTAFYLCASTQTVSGNTIYFGEGSWLTVV.

This clone came up once. The rearrangement joins TRBV5-5 to TRBJ2-7; 8 bases fit TRBD1. This CDR3 contains 14 residues. Germline CDR1 SGHKS, CDR2 YYEKEE (reference sequence). V trimming: 5 bases; J trimming: 3 bases; junction bases outside the gene matches: 7. The CDR3 DNA reads TGTGCCAGCAGACCGGTCGGACAGGGCTACGAGCAGTACTTC. Translated, it gives CASRPVGQGYEQYF.

The J gene is TRBJ2-1, the V gene TRBV18; perhaps TRBD1 as D (6 bases). Per germline, CDR1 KGHSH and CDR2 LQKENI. Trimming shortened V by 2 bases and J by 5 bases, and 16 bases separated the two germline ends. This CDR3 comprises 16 residues. CDR3 loop: CASSPSAQGSNNEQFF. In DNA form, the CDR3 reads TGTGCCAGCTCACCAAGTGCTCAGGGGTCAAACAATGAGCAGTTCTTC.

This clone occurred many times. The CDR3 spells CASSESLTSGSTDTQYF. CDR3 nucleotide sequence: TGCGCCAGCAGTGAGTCCCTGACTAGCGGGAGCACAGATACGCAGTATTTT. The chain joins TRBV10-1 to TRBJ2-3; 10 nucleotides match TRBD2. Germline values: CDR1 WNHNN, CDR2 SYGVQD (reference sequence). V lost 0 bases to trimming and J lost 0 bases; unmatched junction nucleotides: 3. The CDR3 sequence is 17 residues long.

This clone was detected once. The chain joins TRBV11-2 to TRBJ2-5; 7 bases map to TRBD1. In germline, CDR1 is SGHAT, CDR2 FQNNGV. V lost 1 base, J lost 4 bases, and 9 bases stayed unmatched. This CDR3 is 16 amino acids long. The CDR3 is CASSLGATGSRETQYF. CDR3 in DNA: TGTGCCAGCAGCTTAGGTGCGACAGGGTCGCGAGAGACCCAGTACTTC.

This clone appeared a few times. The J gene is TRBJ1-2, the V gene TRBV16; TRBD1 agrees at 9 bases. The trim removed 0 bases at V and 8 bases at J, leaving 7 bases unmatched. This CDR3 has 15 residues. Per germline, CDR1 KGHSY and CDR2 FQNENV. The CDR3 spells CASSQSSQDRGGYTF. CDR3 bases: TGTGCCAGCAGCCAATCGTCTCAGGACAGGGGAGGCTACACCTTC.

The J gene is TRBJ1-4, the V gene TRBV7-2; tentative D call: TRBD1 (6 bases). Per the germline V gene, CDR1 is SGHTA and CDR2 is FQGNSA. This CDR3 has 14 residues. Trimming removed 1 base at V and 8 bases at J, with 11 bases between. This chain's CDR3 is CASSLGQGKEKLFF. The CDR3 coding sequence is TGTGCCAGCAGCTTAGGGCAGGGGAAGGAAAAACTGTTTTTT.

This clone was detected only a few times. This CDR3 is CASSLQENQPQHF. The CDR3 bases are TGTGCCAGCAGTCTGCAGGAGAATCAGCCCCAGCATTTT. The J gene is TRBJ1-5, the V gene TRBV2; unclear D gene. This CDR3 spans 13 amino acids. Trimming removed 5 bases at V and 4 bases at J, with 9 bases between. CDR1 SNHLY and CDR2 FYNNEI come from the germline V gene.

The chain recombines TRBV19 with TRBJ2-5; D remains unclear. Deletions cut 5 bases from V and 4 bases from J, with 20 bases between. CDR1 and CDR2 (germline): LNHDA, SQIVND (reference sequence). The CDR3 totals 16 residues. CDR3 bases: TGTGCCAGTAGTTCCTCCAGTTGGACGGCCACAGAGACCCAGTACTTC. Protein: CASSSSSWTATETQYF.

This clone appeared a few times. This chain connects TRBV5-1 to TRBJ2-5, with 9 bases lining up with TRBD2. The CDR3 covers 17 residues. Germline-derived CDR1 and CDR2 are SGHRS and YFSETQ. The V and J ends lost 9 bases and 2 bases, in that order; junction bases with no gene match: 17. The CDR3 is CATSLGGGGRNQETQYF. CDR3 bases: TGCGCCACAAGTCTTGGCGGGGGGGGACGAAATCAAGAGACCCAGTACTTC.

In nucleotides, the CDR3 is TGTGCCAGCAGCTTAAGTGGCAGGGGCGGCGGGGAGCTGTTTTTT. Amino acids: CASSLSGRGGGELFF. The V and J genes are TRBV11-1 and TRBJ2-2; perhaps TRBD1 as D (6 bases). The CDR3 totals 15 residues. Trimming left V 2 bases short and J 7 bases short, with 14 bases between. The germline V gene has CDR1 SGHAT and CDR2 FQDESV (reference sequence).

This clone was seen a single time. The chain couples TRBV6-6 to TRBJ2-7, with 7 bases matching TRBD1. V lost 5 bases and J lost 0; bases outside the gene matches: 7. The germline CDR1 and CDR2 sequences are MNHNY and SVGAGI (reference sequence). The CDR3 runs to 15 residues. The CDR3 region is CASSPPAGGSYEQYF. Written as DNA, the CDR3 is TGTGCCAGCAGTCCTCCGGCAGGGGGCTCCTACGAGCAGTACTTC.

The V call is TRBV6-6, the J call TRBJ2-1; D is perhaps TRBD1 or TRBD2 (5 bases each). With 2 bases removed from V and 9 bases from J, the gap between germline ends came to 11 bases. This CDR3 has 13 residues. Germline loops: CDR1 MNHNY, CDR2 SVGAGI (reference sequence). CDR3 coding DNA: TGTGCCAGCAGTTACGCCTTCGGGACTGAGCAGTTCTTC. Protein sequence: CASSYAFGTEQFF.

The chain couples TRBV27 to TRBJ2-2; TRBD2 aligns across 7 bases. Germline-derived CDR1 and CDR2 are MNHEY and SMNVEV (reference sequence). The V segment lost 8 bases and the J segment 4 bases; nucleotides outside the gene matches: 4. The CDR3 covers 13 residues. CDR3 in DNA: TGTGCCAGCGGGAGGGCCGGCACCGGGGAGCTGTTTTTT. Amino acid sequence: CASGRAGTGELFF.

This clone was seen only a few times. The chain employs TRBV19 and TRBJ1-6; TRBD1 agrees at 7 bases. Germline CDR1 reads LNHDA; CDR2 reads SQIVND (reference sequence). The CDR3 has 15 amino acids. V shed 6 bases and J 5 bases; nucleotides not matched to a gene: 7. The CDR3 region is CASRQQGTDNSPLHF. The CDR3 DNA reads as TGTGCCAGTAGACAACAGGGGACGGATAATTCACCCCTCCACTTT.

The V gene is TRBV2, the J gene TRBJ1-6; a possible D gene is TRBD1 (6 bases). V was shortened by 6 bases and J by 5 bases, with 17 bases between the two germline ends. This CDR3 is built from 16 residues. Germline V CDR1 and CDR2: SNHLY, FYNNEI. In DNA form, the CDR3 reads TGTGCCAGCAGCGAAAGAATACAGGGAGATAATTCACCCCTCCACTTT. Protein sequence: CASSERIQGDNSPLHF.

The chain has TRBV30 and TRBJ1-5; the match to TRBD1 covers 7 bases. With 2 bases clipped from V and 5 bases from J, the junction kept 6 bases outside the gene matches. CDR1 is GTSNPN and CDR2 is SVGIG in the germline V gene (reference sequence). This CDR3 spans 14 amino acids. CDR3 coding DNA: TGTGCCTGGAGTACCCGACAGGGATATCAGCCCCAGCATTTT. Its translation is CAWSTRQGYQPQHF.